The 22 T cell receptor beta chains reported below all come from one sample, sequenced in a study of vaccination effects on CD4 cells after COVID-19. Before sequencing took place, the ViraFEST assay used viral peptide pools to expand antigen-specific CD4+ T cells. Between days 9 and 11 of culture, CD4+ T cells were separated out. None of these healthy vaccinees had been infected with SARS-CoV-2 before vaccination. Their antigens are not known. TCRdb keeps only in-frame clones here, not all; method: immunoSEQ multiplex PCR. Of 52,000 or so clones listed, roughly two thirds are singletons. Source: CD4+ T cells from PBMCs cultured with SARS-CoV-2 spike peptides, taken before COVID-19 vaccination. The receptors were sampled from a human donor who received a COVID-19 vaccine.

The genes are TRBV24-1 and TRBJ2-1; D might be TRBD2 (5 bases). V shed 6 bases and J shed 5 bases, with 10 bases lying between them. CDR1 and CDR2 from the germline V gene are KGHDR and SFDVKD. The CDR3 is made up of 13 amino acids. CDR3 DNA sequence: TGTGCCACCAGTAACTCGAGGGACAATGAGCAGTTCTTC. This encodes CATSNSRDNEQFF.

This rearrangement joins TRBV28 to TRBJ1-6; no clear D gene. Germline V gene data show CDR1 as MDHEN and CDR2 as SYDVKM. The CDR3 spans 13 residues. Trimming shortened V by 4 bases and J by 7 bases, and 8 bases separated the two germline ends. CDR3 DNA sequence: TGTGCCAGCAGTTACCTGACCAATTCACCCCTCCACTTT. Protein product: CASSYLTNSPLHF.

The genes are TRBV9 and TRBJ1-1; D is perhaps TRBD1 (6 bases). Deletions cut 1 base from V and 2 bases from J, with 9 bases between. This CDR3 is built from 14 residues. CDR1 SGDLS and CDR2 YYNGEE come from the germline V gene. Written as DNA, the CDR3 is TGTGCCAGCAGCGTACAGGGGCAAAACACTGAAGCTTTCTTT. It codes for CASSVQGQNTEAFF.

The CDR3 DNA reads TGTGCCAGCAGCTTACAAGCGGCTAGCGTAAATGAGCAGTTCTTC. Amino acids: CASSLQAASVNEQFF. The chain uses TRBV7-2 and TRBJ2-1, with a possible D match to TRBD2 (6 bases). The CDR3 length is 15 residues. Trimming took 2 bases from V and 7 from J, leaving 15 bases between them. Germline CDR1 is SGHTA and CDR2 is FQGNSA.

The CDR3 coding sequence is TGTGCCAGCAGCTTGGGCTGGGTGACAGGGGCAGCCGAGCAGTACTTC. Its protein is CASSLGWVTGAAEQYF. This chain uses TRBV7-9 with TRBJ2-7, with 8 bases fitting TRBD1. The junction had 13 bases not matched to a gene; V was cut back by 3 bases and J by 6 bases. Germline V gene data show CDR1 as SEHNR and CDR2 as FQNEAQ (reference sequence). This CDR3 spans 16 amino acids.

The chain carries TRBV15 and TRBJ2-1; D not certain. Germline V gene sequence: CDR1 LNHNV, CDR2 YYDKDF (reference sequence). The CDR3 contains 16 residues. Trimming shortened V by 0 bases and J by 4 bases, and 13 bases separated the two germline ends. The CDR3 DNA sequence: TGTGCCACCAGCAGAGAGAAGCTGGCCCCTTACAATGAGCAGTTCTTC. The encoded protein is CATSREKLAPYNEQFF.

The V and J genes are TRBV15 and TRBJ1-4; D gene unclear. This CDR3 spans 13 amino acids. Trimming shortened V by 1 base and J by 4 bases, and 4 bases separated the two germline ends. CDR1 LNHNV and CDR2 YYDKDF come from the germline V gene (reference sequence). The CDR3 bases are TGTGCCACCAGCAGAGCCCATAATGAAAAACTGTTTTTT. Its translation: CATSRAHNEKLFF.

This clone was detected once. The chain carries TRBV12-3 or TRBV12-4 and TRBJ2-1, with unresolved D. Trimming removed 8 bases at V and 4 bases at J, with 3 bases between. The CDR3 consists of 10 residues. The CDR3 coding sequence is TGTGCCAGCCCGTACAATGAGCAGTTCTTC. Its protein product is CASPYNEQFF.

The chain employs TRBV7-2 and TRBJ2-1; 8 bases agree with TRBD1. The CDR3 spans 16 residues. Germline V lookup: CDR1 SGHTA, CDR2 FQGNSA. With V trimmed by 4 bases and J by 0 bases, 5 bases remained unmatched. CDR3 region: CASSSRQGNSYNEQFF. CDR3 sequence (DNA): TGTGCCAGCAGCTCGAGACAGGGGAACTCCTACAATGAGCAGTTCTTC. Together with reference TRBV7-2 and TRBJ2-1, the CDR3 gives the full variable domain: GAGVSQSPSNKVTEKGKDVELRCDPISGHTALYWYRQSLGQGLEFLIYFQGNSAPDKSGLPSDRFSAERTGGSVSTLTIQRTQQEDSAVYLCASSSRQGNSYNEQFFGPGTRLTVL.

V is TRBV5-4 and J is TRBJ1-2; 12 bases are shared with TRBD1. Germline loops: CDR1 SGHNT, CDR2 YYREEE (reference sequence). The CDR3 extends over 17 amino acids. With 0 bases clipped from V and 6 bases from J, the junction kept 9 bases outside the gene matches. The CDR3 coding sequence is TGTGCCAGCAGCTTGGGGGACAGGGGGCGGGGTACCCATGGCTACACCTTC. It is translated as CASSLGDRGRGTHGYTF.

This clone was counted a single time. The rearrangement uses TRBV7-2 and TRBJ2-3; possibly TRBD2 for D (7 bases). CDR1 and CDR2 (germline): SGHTA, FQGNSA. The CDR3 is 15 amino acids. Trimming shortened V by 3 bases and J by 6 bases, and 16 bases separated the two germline ends. The CDR3 is CASSLRTAGRDTQYF. The CDR3 nucleotides are TGTGCCAGCAGCTTGAGGACAGCGGGACGGGATACGCAGTATTTT.

A few counts support this clone. V and J are TRBV3-1 (or the pseudogene TRBV3-2) and TRBJ1-2; weak D call: TRBD1 (6 bases). The CDR3 is 13 residues long. The germline V gene has CDR1 LGHDT and CDR2 YNNKEL (reference sequence). V lost 3 bases to trimming and J lost 7 bases, with 12 bases between them. CDR3 amino acids: CASSHDQGSGYTF. CDR3 coding DNA: TGTGCCAGCAGCCATGACCAGGGGAGTGGCTACACCTTC.

The rearrangement uses TRBV28 and TRBJ2-7; 10 nucleotides match TRBD1. V gave up 6 bases and J gave up 0 bases; unmatched junction bases: 11. The CDR3 has 17 amino acids. CDR1 and CDR2 (germline): MDHEN, SYDVKM. The CDR3 DNA follows: TGTGCCAGCAGCAACCGGGGGGGACAGGGGTTCTCCTACGAGCAGTACTTC. As protein: CASSNRGGQGFSYEQYF.

This clone was detected once. V gene TRBV19 combines with J gene TRBJ1-1; D is unresolved. This CDR3 spans 15 amino acids. Germline lookup yields CDR1 LNHDA and CDR2 SQIVND (reference sequence). With 3 bases removed from V and 0 bases from J, the gap between germline ends came to 11 bases. CDR3 bases: TGTGCCAGTAGTATGCAGGTGGCCCTGAACACTGAAGCTTTCTTT. This gives the protein CASSMQVALNTEAFF. Variable domain in full (rest from reference TRBV19 and TRBJ1-1): DGGITQSPKYLFRKEGQNVTLSCEQNLNHDAMYWYRQDPGQGLRLIYYSQIVNDFQKGDIAEGYSVSREKKESFPLTVTSAQKNPTAFYLCASSMQVALNTEAFFGQGTRLTVV.

V and J are TRBV6-5 and TRBJ1-2; D gene unclear. The germline V gene has CDR1 MNHEY and CDR2 SVGAGI. The CDR3 totals 14 residues. The V and J ends lost 0 bases and 4 bases respectively, with 9 bases between them. The CDR3 DNA reads TGTGCCAGCAGTTACTCCCCAGGCCCCTATGGCTACACCTTC. Translation gives CASSYSPGPYGYTF.

This clone qualifies as medium-sized. The rearrangement links TRBV15 to TRBJ1-4; no clear D gene. Trimming removed 3 bases from V and 6 bases from J, with 11 bases in between. Per germline, CDR1 LNHNV and CDR2 YYDKDF (reference sequence). The CDR3 covers 14 residues. CDR3 nucleotide sequence: TGTGCCACCAGCAGGGGCACGGAGGATGAAAAACTGTTTTTT. This encodes CATSRGTEDEKLFF. Complete variable domain (other parts from reference TRBV15 and TRBJ1-4): DAMVIQNPRYQVTQFGKPVTLSCSQTLNHNVMYWYQQKSSQAPKLLFHYYDKDFNNEADTPDNFQSRRPNTSFCFLDIRSPGLGDTAMYLCATSRGTEDEKLFFGSGTQLSVL.

The chain employs TRBV10-2 and TRBJ2-2, with D perhaps matching TRBD1 or TRBD2 (5 bases each). The CDR3 runs 16 residues. Germline values: CDR1 WSHSY, CDR2 SAAADI. V lost 2 bases and J lost 3, with 13 bases in between. CDR3 loop: CASSELGVQDTGELFF. DNA of the CDR3: TGCGCCAGCAGTGAGCTGGGGGTGCAGGACACCGGGGAGCTGTTTTTT.

The chain has TRBV3-1 (or the pseudogene TRBV3-2) and TRBJ1-1; D perhaps matches TRBD1 (5 bases). Germline V lookup: CDR1 LGHDT, CDR2 YNNKEL (reference sequence). This CDR3 has 13 residues. V lost 1 base and J 5 bases, leaving 8 bases between the germline ends. The CDR3 here is CASSQGGNTEAFF. The CDR3 DNA sequence: TGTGCCAGCAGCCAAGGGGGGAATACTGAAGCTTTCTTT.

The chain employs TRBV3-1 (or the pseudogene TRBV3-2) and TRBJ1-1, with D maybe TRBD1 (6 bases). Germline V gene sequence: CDR1 LGHDT, CDR2 YNNKEL (reference sequence). Trimming pared 3 bases from V and 4 bases from J, leaving 12 bases between. CDR3 length equals 14 residues. DNA for the CDR3: TGTGCCAGCAGCCACAGGGGTGGAGGCACTGAAGCTTTCTTT. Translation gives CASSHRGGGTEAFF.

In DNA form, the CDR3 reads TGTGCCAGCAGTCGTACCGGGACAAAGAACACCGGGGAGCTGTTTTTT. This codes for CASSRTGTKNTGELFF. This chain uses TRBV6-4 with TRBJ2-2; D is possibly TRBD1 (6 bases). The CDR3 covers 16 residues. Per germline, CDR1 MRHNA and CDR2 SNTAGT. Trimming took 5 bases from V and 1 from J, leaving 14 bases between them.

The gene calls are TRBV10-3 and TRBJ2-1; 7 nucleotides match TRBD2. V lost 4 bases to trimming and J lost 5 bases; unmatched junction nucleotides: 17. The germline V gene has CDR1 ENHRY and CDR2 SYGVKD. The CDR3 is 18 residues long. The CDR3 spells CAISAGRVSTAKHNEQFF. CDR3 coding DNA: TGTGCCATCAGTGCTGGGAGGGTCAGCACAGCGAAGCACAATGAGCAGTTCTTC.

In its sample, this clone was seen a few times. This chain uses TRBV28 with TRBJ1-6, with D maybe TRBD1 (5 bases). Deletions cut 4 bases from V and 6 bases from J, with 7 bases between. Germline loops: CDR1 MDHEN, CDR2 SYDVKM. The CDR3 runs 13 residues. CDR3 sequence: CASSSGVNSPLHF. CDR3 sequence (DNA): TGTGCCAGCAGTTCGGGGGTTAATTCACCCCTCCACTTT. Full variable domain (remainder filled in from reference TRBV28 and TRBJ1-6): DVKVTQSSRYLVKRTGEKVFLECVQDMDHENMFWYRQDPGLGLRLIYFSYDVKMKEKGDIPEGYSVSREKKERFSLILESASTNQTSMYLCASSSGVNSPLHFGNGTRLTVT.